This entry describes one T cell receptor beta chain. Its antigen is not identified. Distinct nucleotide sequences in the sample also encode this CDR3. The data originate from a study of shared clonotypes between healthy human individuals. The CDR3 loop spans 15 amino acids. Germline trimming cut 3 bases from V and 1 base from J; bases unmatched to any gene: 5. CDR1 and CDR2 (germline): SGDLS, YYNGEE. Study results and caveats: For naive CD4 cells, roughly 4.6% of clonotypes were shared across a few donors. Despite large depth, rarefaction showed incomplete sorted-subset sequencing. Blood alone was sampled, and tissue repertoires likely differ.

Evenly divided among several immunoSEQ plates was the genomic DNA of each subset. Sequenced by immunoSEQ multiplex PCR; TCRdb stores in-frame clones only, minus some. This sample carries approximately 2.1 million clones, just over 90% of them seen once, and the ten largest clones take 0.39%. The rearrangement joins TRBV9 to TRBJ2-3, with TRBD1 matching 7 bases. The sequenced material came from naive CD4+ T cells from PBMCs. Documented subset: CD45RA+ positively selected. This TCR was recovered from a man younger than 35 in good health. Some clones in this sample may be carry-over from other donors' samples. The CDR3 DNA follows: TGTGCCAGCAGCGCGAGACAGGGCGGCACAGATACGCAGTATTTT. Protein: CASSARQGGTDTQYF.